These T cell receptor beta chains were read from a single sample in a study of blood T cell repertoires in COVID-19. Sequencing was performed with immunoSEQ multiplex PCR; in TCRdb, only in-frame clones are kept and a portion is missing. In the table there are roughly 290,000 clones, 65% to 85% of which are singletons. Sequences were obtained from peripheral blood. The receptor source for this set is a person between 65 and 79 years old with COVID-19, enrolled during active disease. The CDR3 runs from the conserved cysteine through the conserved F or W. D genes are given only for firm matches. Size is omitted from some rows. Given values are once, few, many or a class for expanded clones.

>TRBJ1-5|TRBV4-2|-|TRBD1
CASSSRQGYPQHF
TGTGCCAGCAGCTCGAGACAGGGCTACCCCCAGCATTTT
>TRBJ2-5|TRBV20-1|-|-
CSGTAQETQYF
TGCAGTGGGACAGCACAAGAGACCCAGTACTTC
>TRBJ1-2|TRBV28|-|TRBD1
CASSLTTGVNGYTF
TGTGCCAGCAGTTTAACAACAGGGGTTAATGGCTACACCTTC
>TRBJ2-5|TRBV27|-|TRBD2
CASSGLALNQETQYF
TGTGCCAGCTCTGGACTAGCGTTAAACCAAGAGACCCAGTACTTC
>TRBJ1-1|TRBV5-8|-|-
CASRRSPDTEAFF
TGTGCCAGCAGGCGTAGTCCGGACACTGAAGCTTTCTTT
>TRBJ1-2|TRBV4-3|-|-
CASSQVGATPESYTF
TGCGCCAGCAGCCAGGTGGGGGCGACGCCGGAGAGCTACACCTTC
>TRBJ1-4|TRBV27|-|TRBD1
CASSYRQGSEKLFF
TGTGCCAGCAGTTACAGACAGGGAAGCGAAAAACTGTTTTTT
>TRBJ2-4|TRBV7-9|-|-
CASSQQGLDIQYF
TGTGCCAGCAGCCAGCAGGGATTGGACATTCAGTACTTC
>TRBJ1-6|TRBV13|-|-
CASSRTFPQGDNSPLHF
TGTGCCAGCAGCCGTACATTCCCCCAGGGTGACAATTCACCCCTCCACTTT
>TRBJ1-6|TRBV7-9|-|TRBD1
CASSPDRGNHSPLHF
TGTGCCAGCAGCCCGGACAGGGGGAATCATTCACCCCTCCACTTT
>TRBJ2-1|TRBV5-1|once|-
CASSLGSGVYNEQFF
TGCGCCAGCAGCTTGGGGAGCGGAGTCTACAATGAGCAGTTCTTC
>TRBJ2-2|TRBV2|-|TRBD2
CARASGSGTGELFF
TGTGCCAGGGCGAGCGGGAGTGGGACCGGGGAGCTGTTTTTT
>TRBJ1-2|TRBV19|-|-
CASSLISSYGYTF
TGTGCCAGTAGTCTCATTAGTAGTTATGGCTACACCTTC
>TRBJ1-5|TRBV19|-|TRBD1
CASVRGDRGGYSNQPQHF
TGTGCCAGTGTACGGGGGGACAGGGGCGGGTATAGCAATCAGCCCCAGCATTTT
>TRBJ2-1|TRBV6-4|-|TRBD2
CASSDSPSGGVKFF
TGTGCCAGCAGTGACTCACCCAGCGGGGGGGTCAAGTTCTTC
>TRBJ2-2|TRBV10-3|-|-
CAISDRADTGELFF
TGTGCCATCAGTGACAGGGCTGACACCGGGGAGCTGTTTTTT